This note documents a single TCR beta chain sequence. Its matching antigen is unknown. The record originates from a study of regulatory dendritic cells for organ transplantation. General study results and limits: Naive T cells showed high diversity, memory cells less, memory CD8+ least.

Measured with immunoSEQ multiplex PCR; TCRdb has only the in-frame clones, and not every one. The sample consists of approximately 11,000 clones, roughly 82% of them appearing once. Sorted T cells were CFSE-labeled and cultured approximately five days with allogeneic regulatory or mature dendritic cells at 1:10. This CDR3 region has 13 residues. Trimming took off 3 bases at V and 5 bases at J, with 10 bases between the two ends. The germline gives CDR1 SGHTA, CDR2 FQGNSA. The chain recombines TRBV7-2 with TRBJ1-2; D not certain. Sequencing was carried out using memory CD4+ T cells from blood cultured with regulatory dendritic cells. Subset defined: CD45RO+ memory T cells. The sequence derives from a human donor in good health. CDR3 DNA sequence: TGTGCCAGCAGCTTCGGGTTTGTGTATGGCTACACCTTC. Translating gives CASSFGFVYGYTF.